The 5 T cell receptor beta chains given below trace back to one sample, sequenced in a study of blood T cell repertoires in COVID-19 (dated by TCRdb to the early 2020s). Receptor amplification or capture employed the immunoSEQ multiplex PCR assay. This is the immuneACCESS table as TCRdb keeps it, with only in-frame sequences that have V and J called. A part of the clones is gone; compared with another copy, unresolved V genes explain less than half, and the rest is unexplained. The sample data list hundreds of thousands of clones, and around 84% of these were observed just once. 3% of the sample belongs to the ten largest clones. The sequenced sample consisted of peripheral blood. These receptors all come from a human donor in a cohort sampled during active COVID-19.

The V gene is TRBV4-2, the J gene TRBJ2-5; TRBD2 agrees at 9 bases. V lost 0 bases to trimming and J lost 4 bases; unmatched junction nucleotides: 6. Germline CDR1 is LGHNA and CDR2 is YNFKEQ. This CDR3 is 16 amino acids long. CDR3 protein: CASSQDRLAGPETQYF. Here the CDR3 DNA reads TGTGCCAGCAGCCAAGATCGTCTAGCGGGGCCAGAGACCCAGTACTTC.

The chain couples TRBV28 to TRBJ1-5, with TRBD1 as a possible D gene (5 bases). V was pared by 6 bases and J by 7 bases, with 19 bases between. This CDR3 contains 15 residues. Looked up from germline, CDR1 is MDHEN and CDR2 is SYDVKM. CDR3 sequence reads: CASRDRGQRPQPQHF. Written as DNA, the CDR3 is TGTGCCAGCAGGGACCGAGGACAACGGCCCCAGCCCCAGCATTTT.

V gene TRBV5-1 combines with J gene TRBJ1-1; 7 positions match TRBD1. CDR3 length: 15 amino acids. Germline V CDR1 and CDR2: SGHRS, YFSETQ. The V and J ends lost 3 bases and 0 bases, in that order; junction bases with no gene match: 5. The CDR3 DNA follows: TGCGCCAGCAGCTGGGGGACAGCTCTGAACACTGAAGCTTTCTTT. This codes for CASSWGTALNTEAFF.

CDR3: CASSFTGEQFF. The CDR3 nucleotides are TGTGCCAGCAGCTTCACGGGTGAGCAGTTCTTC. The chain carries TRBV11-2 and TRBJ2-1; D is unclear. Per germline, CDR1 SGHAT and CDR2 FQNNGV. The CDR3 runs to 11 residues. Trimming removed 3 bases at V and 9 bases at J, with 6 bases between.

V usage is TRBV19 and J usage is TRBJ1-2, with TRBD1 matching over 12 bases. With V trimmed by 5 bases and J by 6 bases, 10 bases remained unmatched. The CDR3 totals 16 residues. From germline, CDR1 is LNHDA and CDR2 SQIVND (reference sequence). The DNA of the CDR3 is TGTGCCAGTAGTGATCCGGGACAGGGGGCGAGGGATGGCTACACCTTC. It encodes CASSDPGQGARDGYTF. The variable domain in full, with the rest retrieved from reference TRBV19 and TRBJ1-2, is DGGITQSPKYLFRKEGQNVTLSCEQNLNHDAMYWYRQDPGQGLRLIYYSQIVNDFQKGDIAEGYSVSREKKESFPLTVTSAQKNPTAFYLCASSDPGQGARDGYTFGSGTRLTVV.